These 10 T cell receptor beta chains were all obtained from the same sample, sequenced in a study of T cell responses to AZD1222 COVID-19 vaccine. The protocol was immunoSEQ multiplex PCR, while the TCRdb copy is restricted to in-frame clones and leaves out a portion. The sample shows about 130,000 clones, 93% of them seen only once. The sample was peripheral blood, taken on day 0 of AZD1222 vaccination. These receptors came from an adult in good health.

J is TRBJ2-5 and V is TRBV5-1; no reliable D call. The CDR3 is made up of 14 amino acids. The germline V gene encodes CDR1 SGHRS and CDR2 YFSETQ. The V end lost 4 bases, the J end lost 1 base, and 11 bases lay between the germline ends. The DNA of the CDR3 is TGCGCCAGCAGCCAGAGATTGGGCCAAGAGACCCAGTACTTC. Protein: CASSQRLGQETQYF.

The CDR3 region has the DNA TGTGCCAGCAGCTTAGGGGAGTCCTACGAGCAGTACTTC. Translated, it gives CASSLGESYEQYF. This chain connects TRBV5-6 to TRBJ2-7; either TRBD1 or TRBD2 may supply D (5 bases each). Germline V gene data show CDR1 as SGHDT and CDR2 as YYEEEE. Trimming shortened V by 2 bases and J by 1 base, and 7 bases separated the two germline ends. The CDR3 length is 13 residues.

V and J are TRBV5-1 and TRBJ2-3; D possibly corresponds to TRBD2 (7 bases). Germline loops: CDR1 SGHRS, CDR2 YFSETQ. This CDR3 is built from 17 residues. Trimming removed 2 bases from V and 6 bases from J, with 22 bases in between. The CDR3 DNA reads TGCGCCAGCAGCTTCCCTCTCGAGCCGGGGGGCGAGGATACGCAGTATTTT. Protein sequence: CASSFPLEPGGEDTQYF.

This chain uses TRBV30 with TRBJ1-1, with TRBD1 identical over 10 bases. CDR1 is GTSNPN and CDR2 is SVGIG in the germline V gene (reference sequence). The V gene end was trimmed by 4 bases and the J gene end by 1 base; junction bases not matched to a gene: 6. This CDR3 region has 15 residues. The chain's CDR3 is CAWKGTGVWNTEAFF. CDR3 nucleotides: TGTGCCTGGAAGGGGACAGGGGTCTGGAACACTGAAGCTTTCTTT.

This clone was counted only a few times. V is TRBV19 and J is TRBJ1-4, with D possibly being TRBD1 (5 bases). The V and J ends lost 3 bases and 7 bases respectively, with 12 bases between them. Germline lookup yields CDR1 LNHDA and CDR2 SQIVND (reference sequence). This CDR3 spans 14 amino acids. The CDR3 loop reads CASSIGHSGEKLFF. Written as DNA, the CDR3 is TGTGCCAGTAGTATCGGACATTCAGGTGAAAAACTGTTTTTT. The full variable domain, in which reference TRBV19 and TRBJ1-4 provide the parts outside the CDR3, is DGGITQSPKYLFRKEGQNVTLSCEQNLNHDAMYWYRQDPGQGLRLIYYSQIVNDFQKGDIAEGYSVSREKKESFPLTVTSAQKNPTAFYLCASSIGHSGEKLFFGSGTQLSVL.

This sequence joins TRBV27 and TRBJ1-6; D might be TRBD1 (5 bases). The V and J ends lost 4 bases and 7 bases respectively, with 14 bases between them. Germline lookup yields CDR1 MNHEY and CDR2 SMNVEV (reference sequence). The CDR3 spans 15 residues. CDR3: CASSSPQTGNSPLHF. The CDR3 nucleotides are TGTGCCAGCAGTTCCCCACAAACAGGCAATTCACCCCTCCACTTT.

This chain uses TRBV11-2 with TRBJ1-5; D might be TRBD1 (6 bases). The CDR3 spans 15 residues. CDR1 is SGHAT and CDR2 is FQNNGV in the germline V gene. V lost 3 bases and J lost 3, with 12 bases in between. CDR3 protein: CASSLAGAPNQPQHF. In DNA, the CDR3 is TGTGCCAGCAGCTTGGCAGGGGCCCCCAATCAGCCCCAGCATTTT. The full variable domain, completed using reference TRBV11-2 and TRBJ1-5, is EAGVAQSPRYKIIEKRQSVAFWCNPISGHATLYWYQQILGQGPKLLIQFQNNGVVDDSQLPKDRFSAERLKGVDSTLKIQPAKLEDSAVYLCASSLAGAPNQPQHFGDGTRLSIL.

The V and J genes are TRBV3-1 (or the pseudogene TRBV3-2) and TRBJ1-2; D ambiguous. Germline V gene sequence: CDR1 LGHDT, CDR2 YNNKEL (reference sequence). V lost 0 bases and J lost 8, with 16 bases in between. The CDR3 has 15 amino acids. CDR3 sequence (DNA): TGTGCCAGCAGCCAAGATCCAGGCCATCGAGGCGGCTACACCTTC. This translates into CASSQDPGHRGGYTF.

The V call is TRBV6-4, the J call TRBJ1-1; D may be TRBD1 (5 bases). Germline CDR1 and CDR2: MRHNA and SNTAGT. The length of the CDR3 is 16 residues. V was pared by 5 bases and J by 1 base, with 17 bases between. This CDR3 is CASSLHPGLSNTEAFF. The CDR3, as DNA: TGTGCCAGCAGTCTGCATCCAGGGTTGTCGAACACTGAAGCTTTCTTT.

This clone appeared once. The chain uses TRBV6-1 and TRBJ2-3; D call uncertain. Germline V lookup: CDR1 MNHNS, CDR2 SASEGT. This CDR3 has 14 amino acids. The ends were cut back, 0 bases at V and 4 bases at J, with 8 bases in the middle. CDR3: CASSEAGNPDTQYF. The CDR3 coding sequence is TGTGCCAGCAGTGAAGCGGGGAATCCAGATACGCAGTATTTT.